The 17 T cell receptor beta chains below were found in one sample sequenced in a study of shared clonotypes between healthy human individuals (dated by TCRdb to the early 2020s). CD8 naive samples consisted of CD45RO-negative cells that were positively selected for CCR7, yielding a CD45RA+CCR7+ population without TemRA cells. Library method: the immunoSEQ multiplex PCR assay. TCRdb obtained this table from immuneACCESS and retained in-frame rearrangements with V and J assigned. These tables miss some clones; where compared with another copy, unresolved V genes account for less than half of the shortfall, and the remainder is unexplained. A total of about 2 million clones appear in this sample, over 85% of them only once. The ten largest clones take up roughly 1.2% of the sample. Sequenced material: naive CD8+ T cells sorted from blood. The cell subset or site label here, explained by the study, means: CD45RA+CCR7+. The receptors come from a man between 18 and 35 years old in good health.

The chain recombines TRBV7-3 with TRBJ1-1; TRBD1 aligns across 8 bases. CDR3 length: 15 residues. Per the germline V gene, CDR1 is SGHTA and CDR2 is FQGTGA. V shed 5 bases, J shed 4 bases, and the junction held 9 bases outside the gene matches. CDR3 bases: TGTGCCAGCAGCCTTGGACAGGGATTGGGCACTGAAGCTTTCTTT. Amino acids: CASSLGQGLGTEAFF.

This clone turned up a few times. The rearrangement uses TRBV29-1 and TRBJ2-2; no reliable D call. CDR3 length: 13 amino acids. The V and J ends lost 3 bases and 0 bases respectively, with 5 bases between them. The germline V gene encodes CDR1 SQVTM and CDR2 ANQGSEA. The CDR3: CSVEVANTGELFF. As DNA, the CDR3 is TGCAGCGTTGAGGTAGCGAACACCGGGGAGCTGTTTTTT.

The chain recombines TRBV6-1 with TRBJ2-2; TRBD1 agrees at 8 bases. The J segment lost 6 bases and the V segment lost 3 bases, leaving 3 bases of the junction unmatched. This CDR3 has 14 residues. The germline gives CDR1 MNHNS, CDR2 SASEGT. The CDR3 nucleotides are TGTGCCAGCAGTGAGCAGGGGGCCGCCGGGGAGCTGTTTTTT. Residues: CASSEQGAAGELFF.

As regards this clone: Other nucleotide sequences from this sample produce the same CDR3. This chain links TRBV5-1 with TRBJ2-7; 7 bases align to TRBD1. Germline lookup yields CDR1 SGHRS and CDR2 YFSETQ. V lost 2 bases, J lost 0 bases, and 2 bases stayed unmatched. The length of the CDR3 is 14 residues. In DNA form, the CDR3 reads TGCGCCAGCAGCTTAAACAGGGGCTCCTACGAGCAGTACTTC. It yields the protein CASSLNRGSYEQYF.

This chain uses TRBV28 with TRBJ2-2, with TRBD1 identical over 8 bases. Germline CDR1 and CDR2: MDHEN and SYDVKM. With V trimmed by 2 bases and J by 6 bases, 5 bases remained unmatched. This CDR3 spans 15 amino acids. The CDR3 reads CASSLSQGAAGELFF. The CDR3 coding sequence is TGTGCCAGCAGTTTAAGCCAGGGGGCGGCCGGGGAGCTGTTTTTT.

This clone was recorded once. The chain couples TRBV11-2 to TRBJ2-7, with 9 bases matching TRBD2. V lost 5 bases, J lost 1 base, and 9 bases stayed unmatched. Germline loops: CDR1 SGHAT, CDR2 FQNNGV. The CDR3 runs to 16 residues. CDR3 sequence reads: CASSPDSGRYSYEQYF. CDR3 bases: TGTGCCAGCAGCCCCGATAGCGGGAGATATTCCTACGAGCAGTACTTC.

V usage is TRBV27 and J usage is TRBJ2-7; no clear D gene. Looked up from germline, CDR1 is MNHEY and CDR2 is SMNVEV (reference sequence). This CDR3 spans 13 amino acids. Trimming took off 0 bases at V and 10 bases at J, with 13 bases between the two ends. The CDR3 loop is CASSLSALTPQYF. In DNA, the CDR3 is TGTGCCAGCAGTTTATCAGCCTTAACCCCACAGTACTTC.

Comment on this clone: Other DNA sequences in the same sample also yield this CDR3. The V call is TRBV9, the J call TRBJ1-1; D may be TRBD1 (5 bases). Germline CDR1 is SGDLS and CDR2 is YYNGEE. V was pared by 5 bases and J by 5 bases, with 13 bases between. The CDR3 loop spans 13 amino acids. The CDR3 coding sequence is TGTGCCAGCAGTGCCCCAAGGGGAACTGAAGCTTTCTTT. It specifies CASSAPRGTEAFF.

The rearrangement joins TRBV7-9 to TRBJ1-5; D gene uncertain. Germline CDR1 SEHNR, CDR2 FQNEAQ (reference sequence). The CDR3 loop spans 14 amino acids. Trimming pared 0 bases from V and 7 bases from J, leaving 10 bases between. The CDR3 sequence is CASSLAGSGQPQHF. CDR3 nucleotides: TGTGCCAGCAGCTTAGCAGGGAGTGGACAGCCCCAGCATTTT.

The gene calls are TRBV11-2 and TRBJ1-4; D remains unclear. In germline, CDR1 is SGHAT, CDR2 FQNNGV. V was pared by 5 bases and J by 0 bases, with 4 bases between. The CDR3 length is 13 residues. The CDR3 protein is CASSRTTNEKLFF. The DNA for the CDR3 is TGTGCCAGCAGCCGTACAACTAATGAAAAACTGTTTTTT.

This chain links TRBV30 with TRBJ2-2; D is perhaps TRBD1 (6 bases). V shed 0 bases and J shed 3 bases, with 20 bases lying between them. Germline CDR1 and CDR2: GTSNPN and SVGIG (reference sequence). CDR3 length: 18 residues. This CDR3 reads CAWSVPPHNREDTGELFF. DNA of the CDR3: TGTGCCTGGAGTGTACCCCCTCATAACAGGGAAGACACCGGGGAGCTGTTTTTT.

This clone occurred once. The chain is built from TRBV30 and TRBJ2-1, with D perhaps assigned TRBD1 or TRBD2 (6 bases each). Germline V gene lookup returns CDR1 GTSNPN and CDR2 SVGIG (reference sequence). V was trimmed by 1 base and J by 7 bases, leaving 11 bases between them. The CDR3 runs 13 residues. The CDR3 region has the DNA TGTGCCTGGAGTGCGGACAGCGGGAATGAGCAGTTCTTC. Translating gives CAWSADSGNEQFF. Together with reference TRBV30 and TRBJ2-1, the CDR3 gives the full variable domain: SQTIHQWPATLVQPVGSPLSLECTVEGTSNPNLYWYRQAAGRGLQLLFYSVGIGQISSEVPQNLSASRPQDRQFILSSKKLLLSDSGFYLCAWSADSGNEQFFGPGTRLTVL.

CDR3 bases: TGCGCCAGCAGCCTAGCGGGAGGGCGTAATGAGCAGTTCTTC. Translation gives CASSLAGGRNEQFF. The chain joins TRBV10-2 to TRBJ2-1; 12 positions agree with TRBD2. V shed 6 bases, J shed 7 bases, and the junction held 4 bases outside the gene matches. Germline CDR1 reads WSHSY; CDR2 reads SAAADI. The CDR3 is 14 amino acids.

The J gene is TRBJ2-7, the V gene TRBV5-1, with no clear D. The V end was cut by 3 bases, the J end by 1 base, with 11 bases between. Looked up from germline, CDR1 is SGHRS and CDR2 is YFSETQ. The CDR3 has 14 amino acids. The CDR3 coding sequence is TGCGCCAGCAGCTCCCTTGGAAGTTCCTACGAGCAGTACTTC. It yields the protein CASSSLGSSYEQYF.

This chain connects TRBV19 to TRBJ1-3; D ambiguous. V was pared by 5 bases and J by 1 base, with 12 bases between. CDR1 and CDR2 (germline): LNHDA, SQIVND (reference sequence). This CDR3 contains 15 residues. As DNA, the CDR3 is TGTGCCAGTAGTCACCTGCCGGGTTCTGGAAACACCATATATTTT. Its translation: CASSHLPGSGNTIYF.

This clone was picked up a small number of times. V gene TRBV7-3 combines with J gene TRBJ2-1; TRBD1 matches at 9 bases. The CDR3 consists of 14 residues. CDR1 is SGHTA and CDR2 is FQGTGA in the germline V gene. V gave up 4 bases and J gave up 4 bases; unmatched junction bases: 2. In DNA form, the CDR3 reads TGTGCCAGCAGCTCCGGGACAGGGTACAATGAGCAGTTCTTC. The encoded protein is CASSSGTGYNEQFF.

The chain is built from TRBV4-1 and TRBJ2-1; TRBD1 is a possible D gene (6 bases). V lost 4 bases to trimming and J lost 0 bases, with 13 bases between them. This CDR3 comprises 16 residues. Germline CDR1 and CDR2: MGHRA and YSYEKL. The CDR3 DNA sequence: TGCGCCAGCAGCCCGCAAACAGGGAACTCCTACAATGAGCAGTTCTTC. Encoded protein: CASSPQTGNSYNEQFF.